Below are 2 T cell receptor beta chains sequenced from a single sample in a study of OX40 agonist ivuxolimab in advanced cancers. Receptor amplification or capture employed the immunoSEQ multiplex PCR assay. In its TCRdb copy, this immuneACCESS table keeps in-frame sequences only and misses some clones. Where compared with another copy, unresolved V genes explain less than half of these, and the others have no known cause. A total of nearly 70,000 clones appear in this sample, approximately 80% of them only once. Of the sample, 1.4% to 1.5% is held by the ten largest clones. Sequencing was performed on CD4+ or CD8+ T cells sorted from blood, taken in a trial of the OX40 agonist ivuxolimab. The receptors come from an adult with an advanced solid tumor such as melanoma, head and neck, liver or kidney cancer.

CDR3 protein: CASSPQGDTQYF. CDR3 nucleotide sequence: TGTGCCAGCAGCCCCCAGGGCGATACGCAGTATTTT. The chain employs TRBV11-2 and TRBJ2-3; D may be TRBD1 (5 bases). Germline CDR1 and CDR2: SGHAT and FQNNGV. The CDR3 is made up of 12 amino acids. V shed 5 bases and J shed 6 bases, with 9 bases lying between them.

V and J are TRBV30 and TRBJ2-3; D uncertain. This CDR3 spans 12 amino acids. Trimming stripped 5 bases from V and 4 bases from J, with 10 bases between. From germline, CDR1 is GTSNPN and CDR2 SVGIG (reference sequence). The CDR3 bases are TGTGCCTGGGCCGACTCCCCAGATACGCAGTATTTT. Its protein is CAWADSPDTQYF.